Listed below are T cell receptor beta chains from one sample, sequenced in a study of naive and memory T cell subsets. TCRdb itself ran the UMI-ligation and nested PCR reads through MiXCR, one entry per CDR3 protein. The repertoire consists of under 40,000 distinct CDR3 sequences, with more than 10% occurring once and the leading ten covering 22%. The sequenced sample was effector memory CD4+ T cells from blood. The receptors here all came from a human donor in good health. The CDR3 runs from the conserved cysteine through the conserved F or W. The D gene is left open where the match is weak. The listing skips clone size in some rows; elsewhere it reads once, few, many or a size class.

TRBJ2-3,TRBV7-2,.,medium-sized,TGTGCCAGCAGCTTAGCTCCCGTCACAGATACGCAGTATTTT,CASSLAPVTDTQYF
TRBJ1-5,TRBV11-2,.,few,TGTGCCAGCAGCTCGGCTTTCGGGGGTCAGCCCCAGCATTTT,CASSSAFGGQPQHF
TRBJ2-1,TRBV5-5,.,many,TGTGCCAGCAGCACTACTCGCGGACAGAACTACAATGAGCAGTTCTTC,CASSTTRGQNYNEQFF
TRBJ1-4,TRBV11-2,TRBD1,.,TGTGCCAGCAGCTTAGACGGGGACAGAAATGAAAAACTGTTTTTT,CASSLDGDRNEKLFF
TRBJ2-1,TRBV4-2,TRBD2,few,TGTGCCAGCAGCCAAGTTAAAAAGGCTAGCGGGGTGAATGAGCAGTTCTTC,CASSQVKKASGVNEQFF
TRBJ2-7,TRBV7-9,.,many,TGTGCCAGCAGCTTAGTCGCGGTGGGGGGCGAGCAGTACTTC,CASSLVAVGGEQYF
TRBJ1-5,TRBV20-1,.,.,TGCAGTGCAGGGGGGGAATGGAGTCAGCCCCAGCATTTT,CSAGGEWSQPQHF
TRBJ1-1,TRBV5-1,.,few,TGCGCCAGCAGCTTGGCCGGTACTACTGAAGCTTTCTTT,CASSLAGTTEAFF
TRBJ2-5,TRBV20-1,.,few,TGCAGTGCTAGTCAGGGACAAGAGACCCAGTACTTC,CSASQGQETQYF
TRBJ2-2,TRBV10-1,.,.,TGCGCCAGCAGAGGAGACGGGTTGAACACCGGGGAGCTGTTTTTT,CASRGDGLNTGELFF
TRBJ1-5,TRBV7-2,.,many,TGTGCCAGCAGCCCGACGGGTGGTACCAATCAGCCCCAGCATTTT,CASSPTGGTNQPQHF
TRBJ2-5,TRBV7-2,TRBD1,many,TGTGCCAGCAGCGTGAGACAGGGCCCCCAGTACTTC,CASSVRQGPQYF
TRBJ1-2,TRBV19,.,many,TGTGCCAGTAGCCTAACAGGTACCTATGGCTACACCTTC,CASSLTGTYGYTF
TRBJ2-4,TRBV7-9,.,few,TGTGCCAGCAGCCCCGGACAAACCGCAGCCAAAAACATTCAGTACTTC,CASSPGQTAAKNIQYF
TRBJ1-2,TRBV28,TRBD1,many,TGTGCCAGCAGCCCAGGGGGTGTCTATGGCTACACCTTC,CASSPGGVYGYTF
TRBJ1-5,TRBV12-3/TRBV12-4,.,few,TGTGCCAGCAGCCCTCTTACAGGGCACAATCAGCCCCAGCATTTT,CASSPLTGHNQPQHF
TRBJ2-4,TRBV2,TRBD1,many,TGTGCCAGCAGTGAAGCCCGACAGGGTCGAAACATTCAGTACTTC,CASSEARQGRNIQYF
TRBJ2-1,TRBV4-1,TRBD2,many,TGCGCCAGCAGCCAAGGTTTCGCGGGAGATGAGCAGTTCTTC,CASSQGFAGDEQFF
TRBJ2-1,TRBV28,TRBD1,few,TGTGCCAGCAGCCCGACAGGGACCCCGACAGGGACCCTCAATGAGCAGTTCTTC,CASSPTGTPTGTLNEQFF
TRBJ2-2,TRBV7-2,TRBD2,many,TGTGCCAGCAGCGAATTTCTAGCGGGCACCGGGGAGCTGTTTTTT,CASSEFLAGTGELFF
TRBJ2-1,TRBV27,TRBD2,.,TGTGCCAGCGGTCTAGCGGGAGGGCCTTTCGGCAATGAGCAGTTCTTC,CASGLAGGPFGNEQFF
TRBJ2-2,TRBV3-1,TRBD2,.,TGTGCCAGCCAAACAGCGGGAGCCACCGGGGAGCTGTTTTTT,CASQTAGATGELFF
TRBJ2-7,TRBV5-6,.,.,TGTGCCAGCAGCTTGGGGGTTTCCTACTACGAGCAGTACTTC,CASSLGVSYYEQYF
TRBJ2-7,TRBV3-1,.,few,TGTGCCAGCAGCCGAGGGACCGCCGCATACGAGCAGTACTTC,CASSRGTAAYEQYF
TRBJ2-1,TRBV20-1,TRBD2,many,TGCAGTGCTAAACGGTGGGCTAGCGGGAGGTATGAGCAGTTCTTC,CSAKRWASGRYEQFF
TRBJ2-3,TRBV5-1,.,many,TGCGCCAGCAGATCCGGACAGTTCGTAGATACGCAGTATTTT,CASRSGQFVDTQYF
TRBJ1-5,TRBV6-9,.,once,TGTGCCAGCAGTTATTGGTCAGAAAATCAGCCCCAGCATTTT,CASSYWSENQPQHF
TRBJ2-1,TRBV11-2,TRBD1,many,TGTGCCAGCAGCTCCTGGACAGGCTCCTACAATGAGCAGTTCTTC,CASSSWTGSYNEQFF
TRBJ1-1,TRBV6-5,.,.,TGTGCCAGCAGCTACAGGACAAACACTGAAGCTTTCTTT,CASSYRTNTEAFF
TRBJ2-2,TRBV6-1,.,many,TGTGCCAGCAGTTCACAGGGAGGGGACACCGGGGAGCTGTTTTTT,CASSSQGGDTGELFF
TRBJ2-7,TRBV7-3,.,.,TGTGCCAGCAGCGTAACAGGACCGGGTTACGAGCAGTACTTC,CASSVTGPGYEQYF
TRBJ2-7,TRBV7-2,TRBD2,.,TGTGCCAGCAGCTTACGGGGGGCAAGCGGGAGGTACTCCTACGAGCAGTACTTC,CASSLRGASGRYSYEQYF
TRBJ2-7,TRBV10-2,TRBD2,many,TGCGCCAGCAGAAATTCGGAACTAGCGGGCTACGAGCAGTACTTC,CASRNSELAGYEQYF
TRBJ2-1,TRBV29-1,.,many,TGCAGCGTGTTAGGGGCGCGGCATGAGCAGTTCTTC,CSVLGARHEQFF
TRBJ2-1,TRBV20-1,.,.,TGCAGTGCTAGGCCTGGAGGGCGGGGGCTCAGCTCCTACAATGAGCAGTTCTTC,CSARPGGRGLSSYNEQFF
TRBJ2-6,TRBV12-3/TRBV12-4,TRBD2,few,TGTGCCAGCAGTCCGACTAGCGGGAGGGCGTCTGGGGCCAACGTCCTGACTTTC,CASSPTSGRASGANVLTF
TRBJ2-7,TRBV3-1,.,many,TGTGCCAGCAGCCGGTTCTACGAGCAGTACTTC,CASSRFYEQYF
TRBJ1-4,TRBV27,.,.,TGTGCCAGCAGTTTATTCACTAATGAAAAACTGTTTTTT,CASSLFTNEKLFF
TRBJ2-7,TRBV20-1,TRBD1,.,TGCAGTGCTAGAGATCCTGGGACAGCAGGGGCCTACGAGCAGTACTTC,CSARDPGTAGAYEQYF
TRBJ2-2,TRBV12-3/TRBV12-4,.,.,TGTGCCAGCAGCCCGACCTGGAGGGACACCGGGGAGCTGTTTTTT,CASSPTWRDTGELFF
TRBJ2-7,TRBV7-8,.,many,TGTGCCAGCAGCTCCCAGGGTAGAAGTGGCTTATCCGAGCAGTACTTC,CASSSQGRSGLSEQYF
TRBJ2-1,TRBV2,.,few,TGTGCCAGCAGCCCGGCCGGGAGCTCCTACAATGAGCAGTTCTTC,CASSPAGSSYNEQFF
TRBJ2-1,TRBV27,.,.,TGTGCCAGCAGTTTAGTACAGGGGACTAGATACAATGAGCAGTTCTTC,CASSLVQGTRYNEQFF
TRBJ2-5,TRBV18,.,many,TGTGCCAGCTCAGGGCTACAGGGAAACCAAGAGACCCAGTACTTC,CASSGLQGNQETQYF
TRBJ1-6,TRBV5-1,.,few,TGCGCCAGCAGCTTGGGGTACACGAATAATTCACCCCTCCACTTT,CASSLGYTNNSPLHF
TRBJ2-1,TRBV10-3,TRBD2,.,TGTGCCATCAGTGAGTCGAGCGGGAGCGGGTCCAATGAGCAGTTCTTC,CAISESSGSGSNEQFF
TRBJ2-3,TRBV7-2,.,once,TGTGCCAGCAGCTTCTCGCGGGCCTCGGGGGATACGCAGTATTTT,CASSFSRASGDTQYF
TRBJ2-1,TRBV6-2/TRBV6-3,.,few,TGTGCCAGCAGTTACTCGCCTAGGGTGGGTGAGCAGTTCTTC,CASSYSPRVGEQFF
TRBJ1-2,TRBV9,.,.,TGTGCCAGCAGCGTGGCTGCAGGGGAATCGGGAGGCTACACCTTC,CASSVAAGESGGYTF
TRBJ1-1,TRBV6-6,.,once,TGTGCCAGCAGGACGATGAACAATTTGAACACTGAAGCTTTCTTT,CASRTMNNLNTEAFF
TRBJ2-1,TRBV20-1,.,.,TGCAGTGCCGCAGTACTAGTTGGCTCCTACAATGAGCAGTTCTTC,CSAAVLVGSYNEQFF
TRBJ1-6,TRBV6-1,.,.,TGTGCCAGCAGGGGCCCAGATCACTCACCCCTCCACTTT,CASRGPDHSPLHF
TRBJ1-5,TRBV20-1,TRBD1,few,TGCAGTGCTTCACAGGGGGCGACGGGCAATCAGCCCCAGCATTTT,CSASQGATGNQPQHF
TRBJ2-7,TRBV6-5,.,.,TGTGCCAGCAGTTACGGGGGTCTGCCGTACTTC,CASSYGGLPYF